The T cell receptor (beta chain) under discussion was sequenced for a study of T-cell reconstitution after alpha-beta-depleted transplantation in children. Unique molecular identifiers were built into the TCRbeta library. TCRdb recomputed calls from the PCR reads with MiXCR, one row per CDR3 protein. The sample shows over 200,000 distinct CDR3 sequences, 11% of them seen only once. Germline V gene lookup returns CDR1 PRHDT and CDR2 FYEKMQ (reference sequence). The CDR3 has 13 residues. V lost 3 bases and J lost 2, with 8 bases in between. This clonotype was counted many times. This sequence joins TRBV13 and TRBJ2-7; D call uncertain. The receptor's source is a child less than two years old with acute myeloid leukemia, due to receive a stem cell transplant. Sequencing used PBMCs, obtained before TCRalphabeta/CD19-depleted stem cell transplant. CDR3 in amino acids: CASSFPGTYEQYF. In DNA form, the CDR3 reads TGTGCCAGCAGCTTTCCGGGCACCTACGAGCAGTACTTC.